This T cell receptor beta chain was recorded in a study of technical replicates of blood from a few donors (dated by TCRdb to about 2017). The library was made by the immunoSEQ multiplex PCR assay. The table comes from immuneACCESS by way of TCRdb, which keeps in-frame sequences with V and J called. Part of the clones is missing from these tables; in studies checked, under half for an unresolved V gene and the rest for unknown reasons. Here the sample has around 76,000 clones; approximately 96% occur a single time. Clones ranked in the top ten supply approximately 0.21% of the sample. Of note for this clone: The antigen it recognizes is unknown. There are no base qualities to consult, and no much larger clone falls within one base.

Sequences SGHVS (CDR1) and FQNEAQ (CDR2) are obtained from the germline V gene. The CDR3 sequence holds 15 residues, the cysteine and phenylalanine included. Only CDR3 DNA remains: 45 bases, in frame from the first base. The trim is 1 base for V and 0 bases for J, with a gap of 9 bases between the germline ends. The specimen was T cells isolated from PBMCs. The clonotype comes from a human donor in good health. The rearranged segments are TRBV7-8 and TRBJ1-2; the D gene lacks a confident call. CDR3 region: CASSLVTATNYGYTF. At the DNA level, the sequence is TGTGCCAGCAGCTTAGTTACAGCTACTAACTATGGCTACACCTTC.